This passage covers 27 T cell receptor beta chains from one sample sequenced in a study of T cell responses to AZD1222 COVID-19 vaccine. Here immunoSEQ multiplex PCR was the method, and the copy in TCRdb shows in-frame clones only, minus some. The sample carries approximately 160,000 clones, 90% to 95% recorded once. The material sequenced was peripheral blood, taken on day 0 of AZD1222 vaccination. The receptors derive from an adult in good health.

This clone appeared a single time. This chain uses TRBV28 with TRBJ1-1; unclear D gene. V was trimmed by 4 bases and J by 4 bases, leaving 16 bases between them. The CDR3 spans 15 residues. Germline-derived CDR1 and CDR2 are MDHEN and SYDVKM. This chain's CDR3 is CASSSAGLVRTEAFF. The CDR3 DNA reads TGTGCCAGCAGTTCCGCCGGGTTGGTCCGCACTGAAGCTTTCTTT.

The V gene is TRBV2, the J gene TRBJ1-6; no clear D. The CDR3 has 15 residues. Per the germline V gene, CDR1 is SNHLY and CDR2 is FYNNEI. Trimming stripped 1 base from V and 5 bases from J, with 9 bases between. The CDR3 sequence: CASSEVGRNNSPLHF. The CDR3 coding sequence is TGTGCCAGCAGTGAAGTCGGAAGGAATAATTCACCCCTCCACTTT.

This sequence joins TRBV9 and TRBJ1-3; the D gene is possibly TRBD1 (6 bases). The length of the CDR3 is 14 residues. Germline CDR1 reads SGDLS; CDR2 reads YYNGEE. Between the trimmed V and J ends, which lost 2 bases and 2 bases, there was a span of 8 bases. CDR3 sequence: CASSVTGAGNTIYF. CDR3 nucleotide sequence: TGTGCCAGCAGCGTGACAGGAGCTGGAAACACCATATATTTT.

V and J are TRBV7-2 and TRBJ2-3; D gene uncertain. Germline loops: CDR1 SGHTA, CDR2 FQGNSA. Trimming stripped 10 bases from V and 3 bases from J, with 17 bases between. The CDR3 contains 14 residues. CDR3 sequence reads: CATGLRLRTDTQYF. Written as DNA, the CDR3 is TGTGCCACGGGCCTCCGCCTGAGGACAGATACGCAGTATTTT.

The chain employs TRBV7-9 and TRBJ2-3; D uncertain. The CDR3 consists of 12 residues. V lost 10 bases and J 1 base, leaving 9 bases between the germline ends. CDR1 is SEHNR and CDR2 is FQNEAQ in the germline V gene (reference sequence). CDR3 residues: CATHSGTDTQYF. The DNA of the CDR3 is TGTGCCACCCACTCGGGCACAGATACGCAGTATTTT.

This CDR3 is CASSQDPSWTDNYGYTF. The CDR3 coding sequence is TGCGCCAGCAGCCAAGACCCCTCTTGGACTGACAACTATGGCTACACCTTC. V is TRBV4-1 and J is TRBJ1-2; D gene unclear. This CDR3 has 17 residues. Between the trimmed V and J ends, which lost 0 bases and 2 bases, there was a span of 16 bases. CDR1 is MGHRA, CDR2 YSYEKL, per germline.

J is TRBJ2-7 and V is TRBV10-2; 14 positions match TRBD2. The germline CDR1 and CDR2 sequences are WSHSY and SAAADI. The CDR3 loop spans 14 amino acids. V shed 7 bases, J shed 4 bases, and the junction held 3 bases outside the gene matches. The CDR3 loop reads CASMTSGGAYEQYF. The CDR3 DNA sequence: TGCGCCAGCATGACTAGCGGGGGGGCTTACGAGCAGTACTTC.

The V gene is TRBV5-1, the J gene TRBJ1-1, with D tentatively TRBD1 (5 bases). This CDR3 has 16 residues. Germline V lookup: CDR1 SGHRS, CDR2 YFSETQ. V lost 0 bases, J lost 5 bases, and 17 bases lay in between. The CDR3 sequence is CASSLGAGRARTEAFF. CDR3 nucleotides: TGCGCCAGCAGCTTGGGAGCTGGCAGGGCAAGGACTGAAGCTTTCTTT.

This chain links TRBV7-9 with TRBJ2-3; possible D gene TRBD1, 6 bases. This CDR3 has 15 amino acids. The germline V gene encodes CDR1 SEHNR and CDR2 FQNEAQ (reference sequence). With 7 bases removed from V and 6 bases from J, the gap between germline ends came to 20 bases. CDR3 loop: CASTLVGAQGDTQYF. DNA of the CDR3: TGTGCCAGCACACTTGTGGGGGCTCAAGGGGATACGCAGTATTTT. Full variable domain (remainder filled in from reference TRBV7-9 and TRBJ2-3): DTGVSQNPRHKITKRGQNVTFRCDPISEHNRLYWYRQTLGQGPEFLTYFQNEAQLEKSRLLSDRFSAERPKGSFSTLEIQRTEQGDSAMYLCASTLVGAQGDTQYFGPGTRLTVL.

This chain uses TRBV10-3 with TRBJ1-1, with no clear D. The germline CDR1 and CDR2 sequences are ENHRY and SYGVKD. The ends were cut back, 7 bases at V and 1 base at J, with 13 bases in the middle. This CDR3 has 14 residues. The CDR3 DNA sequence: TGTGCCATCAAAGGGTCAGGACCGAACACTGAAGCTTTCTTT. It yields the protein CAIKGSGPNTEAFF.

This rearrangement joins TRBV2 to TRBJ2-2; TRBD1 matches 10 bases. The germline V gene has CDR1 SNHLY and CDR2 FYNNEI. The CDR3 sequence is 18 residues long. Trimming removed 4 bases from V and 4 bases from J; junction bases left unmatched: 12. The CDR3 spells CASSAFPGTGAFTGELFF. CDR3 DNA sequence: TGTGCCAGCAGTGCGTTCCCTGGGACAGGGGCGTTCACCGGGGAGCTGTTTTTT.

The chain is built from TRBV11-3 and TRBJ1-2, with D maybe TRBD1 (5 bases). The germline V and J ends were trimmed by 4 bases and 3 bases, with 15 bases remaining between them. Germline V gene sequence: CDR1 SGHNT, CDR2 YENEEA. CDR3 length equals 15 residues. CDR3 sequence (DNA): TGTGCCAGCAGCTCGGCTCAGGGAATCCACTATGGCTACACCTTC. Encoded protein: CASSSAQGIHYGYTF.

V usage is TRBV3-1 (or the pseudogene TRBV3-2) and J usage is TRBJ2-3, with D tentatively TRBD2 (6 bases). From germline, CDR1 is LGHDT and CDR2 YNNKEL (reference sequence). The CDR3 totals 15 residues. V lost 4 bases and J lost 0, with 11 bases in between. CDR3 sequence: CASSLAEPSTDTQYF. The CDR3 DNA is TGTGCCAGCAGCCTAGCGGAACCTAGCACAGATACGCAGTATTTT.

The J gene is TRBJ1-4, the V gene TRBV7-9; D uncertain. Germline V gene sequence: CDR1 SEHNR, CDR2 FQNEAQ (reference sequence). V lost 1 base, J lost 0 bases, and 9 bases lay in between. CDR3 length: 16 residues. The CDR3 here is CASSLGDGATNEKLFF. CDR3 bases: TGTGCCAGCAGCTTAGGAGACGGGGCAACTAATGAAAAACTGTTTTTT.

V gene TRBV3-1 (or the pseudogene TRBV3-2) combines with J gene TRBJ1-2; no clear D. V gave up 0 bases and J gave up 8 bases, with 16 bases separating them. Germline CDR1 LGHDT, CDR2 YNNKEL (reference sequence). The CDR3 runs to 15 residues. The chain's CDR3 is CASSQDLAGSSGYTF. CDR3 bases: TGTGCCAGCAGCCAAGATTTAGCGGGGAGCAGCGGCTACACCTTC.

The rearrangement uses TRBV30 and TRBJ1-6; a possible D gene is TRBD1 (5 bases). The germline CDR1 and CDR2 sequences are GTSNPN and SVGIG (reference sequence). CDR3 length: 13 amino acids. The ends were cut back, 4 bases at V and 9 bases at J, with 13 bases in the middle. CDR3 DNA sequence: TGTGCCTGGACGGGGTTGGGGGGTTCACCCCTCCACTTT. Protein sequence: CAWTGLGGSPLHF.

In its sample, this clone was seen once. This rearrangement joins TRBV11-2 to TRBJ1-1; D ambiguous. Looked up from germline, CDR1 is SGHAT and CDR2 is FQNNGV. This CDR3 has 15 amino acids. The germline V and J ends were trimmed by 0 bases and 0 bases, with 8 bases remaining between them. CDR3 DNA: TGTGCCAGCAGCTTAGATCCTTCTATGAACACTGAAGCTTTCTTT. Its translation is CASSLDPSMNTEAFF.

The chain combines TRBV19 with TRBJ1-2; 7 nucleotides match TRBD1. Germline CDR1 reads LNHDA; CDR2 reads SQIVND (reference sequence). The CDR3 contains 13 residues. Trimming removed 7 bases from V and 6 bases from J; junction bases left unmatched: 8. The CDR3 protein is CASTRGGEHGYTF. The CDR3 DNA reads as TGTGCCAGTACGCGAGGGGGCGAACATGGCTACACCTTC. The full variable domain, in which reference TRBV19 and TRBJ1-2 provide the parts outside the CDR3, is DGGITQSPKYLFRKEGQNVTLSCEQNLNHDAMYWYRQDPGQGLRLIYYSQIVNDFQKGDIAEGYSVSREKKESFPLTVTSAQKNPTAFYLCASTRGGEHGYTFGSGTRLTVV.

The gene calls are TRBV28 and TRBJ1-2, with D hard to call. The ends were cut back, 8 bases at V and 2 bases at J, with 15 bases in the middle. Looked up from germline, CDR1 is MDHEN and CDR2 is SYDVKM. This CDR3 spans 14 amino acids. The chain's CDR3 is CASRPPGLNYGYTF. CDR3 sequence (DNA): TGTGCCAGCCGACCGCCGGGATTAAACTATGGCTACACCTTC.

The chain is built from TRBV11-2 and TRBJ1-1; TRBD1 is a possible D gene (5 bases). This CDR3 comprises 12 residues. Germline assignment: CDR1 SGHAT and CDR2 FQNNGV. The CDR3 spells CATGGEGTEAFF. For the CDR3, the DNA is TGTGCAACCGGGGGGGAGGGAACTGAAGCTTTCTTT.

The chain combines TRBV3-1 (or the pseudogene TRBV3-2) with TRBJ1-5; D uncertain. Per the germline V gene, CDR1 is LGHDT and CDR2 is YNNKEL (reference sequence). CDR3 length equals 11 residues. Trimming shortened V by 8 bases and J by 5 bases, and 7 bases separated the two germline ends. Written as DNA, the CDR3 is TGTGCCAGCGATAACGATCAGCCCCAGCATTTT. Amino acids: CASDNDQPQHF.

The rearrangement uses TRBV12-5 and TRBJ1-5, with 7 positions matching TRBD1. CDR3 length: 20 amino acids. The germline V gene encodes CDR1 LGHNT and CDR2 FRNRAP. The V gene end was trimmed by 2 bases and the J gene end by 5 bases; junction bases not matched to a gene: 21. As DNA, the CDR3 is TGTGCTAGTGGTTTGCTCCCTAAGGGGGAAGGGGGCCCGCATTATCAGCCCCAGCATTTT. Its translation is CASGLLPKGEGGPHYQPQHF.

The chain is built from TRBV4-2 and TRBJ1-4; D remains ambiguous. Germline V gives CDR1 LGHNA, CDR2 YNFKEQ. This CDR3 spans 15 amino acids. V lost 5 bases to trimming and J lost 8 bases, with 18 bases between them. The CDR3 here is CASSSTPGRNEKLFF. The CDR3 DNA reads TGTGCCAGCAGCTCTACTCCGGGCCGGAACGAAAAACTGTTTTTT.

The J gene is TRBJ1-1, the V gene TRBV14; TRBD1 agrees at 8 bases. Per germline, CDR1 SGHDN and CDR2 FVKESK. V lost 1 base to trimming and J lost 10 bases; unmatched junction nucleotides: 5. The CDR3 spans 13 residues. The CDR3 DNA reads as TGTGCCAGCAGCCAAGTACAGGGGGAAGGAGCTTTCTTT. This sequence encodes CASSQVQGEGAFF.

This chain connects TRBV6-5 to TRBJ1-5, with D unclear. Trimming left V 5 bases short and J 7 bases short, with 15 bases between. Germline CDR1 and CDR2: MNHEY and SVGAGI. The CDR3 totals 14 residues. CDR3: CASSRREIGQPQHF. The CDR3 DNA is TGTGCCAGCAGTCGAAGGGAGATTGGCCAGCCCCAGCATTTT.

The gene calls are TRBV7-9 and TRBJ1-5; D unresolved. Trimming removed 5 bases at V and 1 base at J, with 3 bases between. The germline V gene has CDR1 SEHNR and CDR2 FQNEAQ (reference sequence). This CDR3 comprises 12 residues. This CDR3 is CASSRSNQPQHF. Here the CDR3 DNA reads TGTGCCAGCAGCAGAAGCAATCAGCCCCAGCATTTT.

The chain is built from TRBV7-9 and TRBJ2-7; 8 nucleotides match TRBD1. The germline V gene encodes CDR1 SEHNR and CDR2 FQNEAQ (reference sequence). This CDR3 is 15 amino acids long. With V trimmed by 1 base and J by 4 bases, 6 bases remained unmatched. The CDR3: CASSLGQGAFYEQYF. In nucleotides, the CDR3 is TGTGCCAGCAGCTTAGGTCAGGGGGCTTTTTACGAGCAGTACTTC.